The 8 T cell receptor beta chains below were found in one sample sequenced in a study of OX40 agonist ivuxolimab in advanced cancers. Libraries were made using the immunoSEQ multiplex PCR assay. The clones in this table, taken by TCRdb from immuneACCESS, are in-frame only. Not every clone is retained; where verified, under half of the shortfall comes from an unresolved V gene, and the cause of the rest is unknown. Present in this sample are tens of thousands of clones, 88% of which were seen just once. The ten biggest clones cover 3.6% of the sample. The sample consisted of CD4+ or CD8+ T cells sorted from blood, taken in a trial of the OX40 agonist ivuxolimab. The source is an adult with an advanced solid tumor such as melanoma, head and neck, liver or kidney cancer.

The chain recombines TRBV6-5 with TRBJ1-1; 11 positions match TRBD1. CDR1 is MNHEY and CDR2 is SVGAGI in the germline V gene. The CDR3 loop spans 16 amino acids. V lost 2 bases and J lost 4; bases outside the gene matches: 6. CDR3 amino acids: CASSYGTGGVITEAFF. CDR3 DNA: TGTGCCAGCAGTTACGGGACAGGGGGGGTGATCACTGAAGCTTTCTTT.

In this sample, this clone turned up once. The rearrangement links TRBV16 to TRBJ2-7; maybe TRBD1 (7 bases). Germline V gene sequence: CDR1 KGHSY, CDR2 FQNENV. Trimming removed 4 bases from V and 7 bases from J, with 14 bases in between. The CDR3 is 13 amino acids. DNA for the CDR3: TGTGCCAGCAGCCGGACGACAGGGAGGGAGCAGTACTTC. Translation: CASSRTTGREQYF.

This clone was detected a few times. This chain connects TRBV19 to TRBJ1-2, with TRBD1 matching 10 bases. Germline V gene lookup returns CDR1 LNHDA and CDR2 SQIVND (reference sequence). Germline trimming cut 6 bases from V and 2 bases from J; bases unmatched to any gene: 3. The CDR3 length is 14 residues. As DNA, the CDR3 is TGTGCCAGTAGAAGGACAGGGGGGAACTATGGCTACACCTTC. Translated, it gives CASRRTGGNYGYTF.

This clone was seen more than once but under ten times. The chain has TRBV20-1 and TRBJ1-1, with 8 positions matching TRBD1. Germline CDR1 reads DFQATT; CDR2 reads SNEGSKA (reference sequence). CDR3 size: 11 residues. Losses at the gene ends were 6 bases for V and 10 bases for J; bases not matched to a gene: 7. The CDR3 DNA follows: TGCAGTGCCCAGGACAGGGAACCAGCTTTCTTT. Translating it yields CSAQDREPAFF.

About this clone: One junction end disagrees with the germline gene, perhaps due to a read error. The chain combines TRBV7-7 with TRBJ2-2; TRBD2 is a possible D gene (6 bases). This CDR3 is 13 amino acids long. Per the germline V gene, CDR1 is SSHAT and CDR2 is FNYEAQ (reference sequence). The CDR3 nucleotides are TGTGCTAGCAGCTATGACGGGGGCGGGGAGCTGTTTTTT. Translated, it gives CASSYDGGGELFF.

This clone was seen a handful of times. The chain carries TRBV10-1 and TRBJ2-1; no reliable D call. Germline CDR1 WNHNN, CDR2 SYGVQD (reference sequence). V was clipped by 3 bases and J by 2 bases, with 8 bases between them. CDR3 size: 14 residues. The CDR3 bases are TGCGCCAGCAGTGACTACCCTACCTACAATGAGCAGTTCTTC. Amino acid sequence: CASSDYPTYNEQFF.

The chain joins TRBV6-5 to TRBJ1-1; 9 nucleotides line up with TRBD1. The germline V gene encodes CDR1 MNHEY and CDR2 SVGAGI. The CDR3 has 14 residues. Trimming at V came to 4 bases and at J to 5 bases, leaving 5 bases not matched to a gene. As DNA, the CDR3 is TGTGCCAGCAGTTTTGACAGGGGGGGGACTGAAGCTTTCTTT. Protein: CASSFDRGGTEAFF.

The chain combines TRBV7-3 with TRBJ2-3; D not certain. Germline V lookup: CDR1 SGHTA, CDR2 FQGTGA. This CDR3 is 11 amino acids long. V was pared by 6 bases and J by 3 bases, with 4 bases between. The CDR3 reads CASRGTDTQYF. As DNA, the CDR3 is TGTGCCAGCAGAGGAACAGATACGCAGTATTTT.